What follows describes a single TCR beta chain. This sample was taken from a study of blood T cell repertoires in COVID-19. Germline CDR1 is SGHNT and CDR2 is YENEEA. The CDR3 totals 17 residues. J gave up 5 bases and V 3 bases, and 7 bases lay outside the gene matches. Donors in Cohort 3 who had recovered were those with two negative PCRs, healthcare professional clearance, or resolution of their symptoms. The method was immunoSEQ multiplex PCR; TCRdb's version includes in-frame clones alone and lacks a portion of them. The sample holds 250,000 to 300,000 clones, about nine tenths seen once. This chain joins TRBV11-3 and TRBJ2-5; TRBD2 matches at 15 bases. This sequence originates from a man between 18 and 35 years old who had recovered from COVID-19. The sequencing input was PBMCs or T cells enriched from blood (not recorded which). The DNA for the CDR3 is TGTGCCAGCAGCTTCCGGACTAGCGGGAGGGCTGAGGAGACCCAGTACTTC. Its translation: CASSFRTSGRAEETQYF. The entire variable domain, with the rest obtained from reference TRBV11-3 and TRBJ2-5, is as follows: EAGVVQSPRYKIIEKKQPVAFWCNPISGHNTLYWYLQNLGQGPELLIRYENEEAVDDSQLPKDRFSAERLKGVDSTLKIQPAELGDSAVYLCASSFRTSGRAEETQYFGPGTRLLVL.